The next 28 T cell receptor beta chains were all read from a single sample in a study of T cell responses to AZD1222 COVID-19 vaccine. This table comes from immunoSEQ multiplex PCR, and its TCRdb copy is limited to in-frame clones, with some not included. The table records 180,000 or so clones, over 90% of them present only once. The sequencing here drew on peripheral blood, taken on day 0 of AZD1222 vaccination. Receptors were obtained from an adult in good health.

CDR3 DNA sequence: TGTGCCAGCAGCTTGACAGGGGGGCTGGGGTCCTACGAGCAGTACTTC. Protein: CASSLTGGLGSYEQYF. The chain has TRBV5-6 and TRBJ2-7, with 8 bases fitting TRBD1. The CDR3 is made up of 16 amino acids. V dropped 1 base and J dropped 1; count of bases not matched to a gene: 7. Germline CDR1 SGHDT, CDR2 YYEEEE. Based on the CDR3 plus reference TRBV5-6 and TRBJ2-7, the full variable domain is DAGVTQSPTHLIKTRGQQVTLRCSPKSGHDTVSWYQQALGQGPQFIFQYYEEEERQRGNFPDRFSGHQFPNYSSELNVNALLLGDSALYLCASSLTGGLGSYEQYFGPGTRLTVT.

The V gene is TRBV9, the J gene TRBJ2-3, with D perhaps given as TRBD1 or TRBD2 (6 bases each). The CDR3 is made up of 15 amino acids. With 2 bases removed from V and 6 bases from J, the gap between germline ends came to 16 bases. CDR1 and CDR2 (germline): SGDLS, YYNGEE. CDR3 in amino acids: CASSVGASAADTQYF. For the CDR3, the DNA is TGTGCCAGCAGCGTGGGGGCTAGCGCCGCGGATACGCAGTATTTT.

This chain joins TRBV19 and TRBJ2-7; 8 nucleotides match TRBD1. Germline values: CDR1 LNHDA, CDR2 SQIVND (reference sequence). The CDR3 contains 15 residues. The V segment lost 2 bases and the J segment 2 bases; nucleotides outside the gene matches: 5. The CDR3 loop is CASSILTGETYEQYF. In DNA form, the CDR3 reads TGTGCCAGTAGTATATTGACAGGGGAAACCTACGAGCAGTACTTC.

This clone was recorded only once. The rearrangement links TRBV30 to TRBJ2-7; TRBD2 is a possible D gene (7 bases). The CDR3 is 14 amino acids. Germline CDR1 and CDR2: GTSNPN and SVGIG (reference sequence). Trimming cost V 0 bases and J 13 bases, with 22 bases left between them. Here the CDR3 reads CAWSVYKLGGDKYF. The CDR3 DNA sequence: TGTGCCTGGAGTGTTTACAAGTTGGGGGGGGACAAATACTTC.

This chain links TRBV9 with TRBJ2-3; no definite D call. This CDR3 comprises 13 residues. Germline V gene sequence: CDR1 SGDLS, CDR2 YYNGEE. Trimming took 0 bases from V and 4 from J, leaving 6 bases between them. CDR3 in DNA: TGTGCCAGCAGCGTAGCTGTCCCAGATACGCAGTATTTT. This gives the protein CASSVAVPDTQYF. The entire variable domain, with the rest obtained from reference TRBV9 and TRBJ2-3, is as follows: DSGVTQTPKHLITATGQRVTLRCSPRSGDLSVYWYQQSLDQGLQFLIQYYNGEERAKGNILERFSAQQFPDLHSELNLSSLELGDSALYFCASSVAVPDTQYFGPGTRLTVL.

This rearrangement joins TRBV4-2 to TRBJ1-1, with unresolved D. Per the germline V gene, CDR1 is LGHNA and CDR2 is YNFKEQ. V lost 1 base, J lost 4 bases, and 4 bases lay in between. The CDR3 runs 12 residues. CDR3 in amino acids: CASSQGSTEAFF. The DNA of the CDR3 is TGTGCCAGCAGCCAAGGATCCACTGAAGCTTTCTTT.

The chain carries TRBV5-8 and TRBJ2-1; D may match TRBD1 or TRBD2 (6 bases each). The CDR3 totals 20 residues. The V end lost 2 bases, the J end lost 0 bases, and 24 bases lay between the germline ends. Germline-derived CDR1 and CDR2 are SGHTS and YDEGEE. CDR3 amino acids: CASSFRYGGRNHYSYNEQFF. The CDR3, as DNA: TGTGCCAGCAGCTTTCGTTACGGGGGCAGAAACCACTACTCCTACAATGAGCAGTTCTTC.

The chain couples TRBV6-5 to TRBJ1-4; 9 bases are a match to TRBD1. Trimming at V came to 7 bases and at J to 14 bases, leaving 17 bases not matched to a gene. The CDR3 sequence is 15 residues long. CDR1 is MNHEY and CDR2 is SVGAGI in the germline V gene. CDR3: CASTRNRGQGGRLFF. The CDR3 DNA reads as TGTGCCAGCACGAGAAACAGGGGACAGGGAGGGAGGCTGTTTTTT.

The chain recombines TRBV19 with TRBJ1-5; the D is unclear. Germline V gene lookup returns CDR1 LNHDA and CDR2 SQIVND (reference sequence). The CDR3 extends over 16 amino acids. V lost 2 bases to trimming and J lost 0 bases, with 11 bases between them. In DNA, the CDR3 is TGTGCCAGTAGTATATCGACACTAAATAGCAATCAGCCCCAGCATTTT. Amino acid sequence: CASSISTLNSNQPQHF.

The table lists this clone with a count of one. The chain employs TRBV5-1 and TRBJ2-3; TRBD2 might be the D (6 bases). The CDR3 is made up of 16 amino acids. V was trimmed by 4 bases and J by 3 bases, leaving 18 bases between them. Germline values: CDR1 SGHRS, CDR2 YFSETQ. The CDR3: CASSPGTFGRTDTQYF. CDR3 nucleotides: TGCGCCAGCAGCCCCGGGACTTTCGGACGAACAGATACGCAGTATTTT.

The chain joins TRBV10-3 to TRBJ2-1; 7 bases map to TRBD1. This CDR3 is built from 12 residues. Unmatched junction bases numbered 2, after V lost 8 bases and J lost 4 bases. CDR1 is ENHRY, CDR2 SYGVKD, per germline. CDR3 coding DNA: TGTGCCATCGGGACAGATTACAATGAGCAGTTCTTC. Translated, it gives CAIGTDYNEQFF.

The chain links TRBV10-2 to TRBJ1-3; D is undetermined. V was cut by 3 bases and J by 1 base, with 4 bases left in between. CDR1 and CDR2 (germline): WSHSY, SAAADI. This CDR3 has 13 residues. DNA of the CDR3: TGCGCCAGCAGTGACGGATCTGGAAACACCATATATTTT. Its protein product is CASSDGSGNTIYF.

The chain has TRBV4-1 and TRBJ1-6; weak D call: TRBD1 (6 bases). The V gene lost 1 base and the J gene lost 7 bases, with 17 bases spanning the gap. There are 17 residues in the CDR3. Per germline, CDR1 MGHRA and CDR2 YSYEKL. CDR3 coding DNA: TGCGCCAGCAGCCAAGTGGGGGAGGGGGGTTTCAATTCACCCCTCCACTTT. It is translated as CASSQVGEGGFNSPLHF.

The rearrangement links TRBV7-9 to TRBJ2-7; maybe TRBD2 (5 bases). The V gene lost 2 bases and the J gene lost 2 bases, with 13 bases spanning the gap. The CDR3 length is 15 residues. Germline-derived CDR1 and CDR2 are SEHNR and FQNEAQ (reference sequence). In DNA form, the CDR3 reads TGTGCCAGCAGCTTATTGTCGTCGGGGACCTACGAGCAGTACTTC. The encoded protein is CASSLLSSGTYEQYF.

The chain recombines TRBV11-2 with TRBJ1-2, with 7 bases fitting TRBD1. Germline V CDR1 and CDR2: SGHAT, FQNNGV. This CDR3 contains 13 residues. V was pared by 5 bases and J by 8 bases, with 8 bases of the junction left unmatched. CDR3 coding DNA: TGTGCCAGCAGCAAAGACAGGGTCGGGGGCTACACCTTC. This encodes CASSKDRVGGYTF.

J is TRBJ2-7 and V is TRBV20-1; 8 bases match TRBD1. This CDR3 contains 15 residues. Germline CDR1 is DFQATT and CDR2 is SNEGSKA (reference sequence). J lost 4 bases, V lost 3 bases, and 11 bases had no gene match. The CDR3 loop reads CSASGHRDRRYEQYF. The CDR3, as DNA: TGCAGTGCTAGTGGGCACCGGGACAGGAGATACGAGCAGTACTTC.

On this clone itself: Other DNA sequences from this sample encode an identical CDR3 as well. The V and J genes are TRBV27 and TRBJ2-6; D not certain. Per germline, CDR1 MNHEY and CDR2 SMNVEV (reference sequence). The CDR3 is 15 residues long. V shed 5 bases and J shed 0 bases, with 8 bases lying between them. The CDR3 coding sequence is TGTGCCAGCAGTCCGTCATACTCTGGGGCCAACGTCCTGACTTTC. Protein sequence: CASSPSYSGANVLTF.

This clone was recorded once. V is TRBV5-1 and J is TRBJ1-4, with D possibly being TRBD1 (5 bases). From germline, CDR1 is SGHRS and CDR2 YFSETQ. The CDR3 consists of 13 residues. Trimming removed 1 base at V and 8 bases at J, with 9 bases between. CDR3 protein: CASSLQGSEKLFF. CDR3 bases: TGCGCCAGCAGCTTGCAGGGTAGCGAAAAACTGTTTTTT.

The V gene is TRBV7-6, the J gene TRBJ1-5; tentative D call: TRBD1 (5 bases). The CDR3 has 13 residues. In germline, CDR1 is SGHVS, CDR2 FNYEAQ. Trimming took 5 bases from V and 9 from J, leaving 14 bases between them. The CDR3 region is CASSVDSSSPQHF. CDR3 nucleotide sequence: TGTGCCAGCAGCGTCGACAGCTCCTCGCCCCAGCATTTT. Using reference TRBV7-6 and TRBJ1-5 for the parts outside the CDR3, the full variable domain is GAGVSQSPRYKVTKRGQDVALRCDPISGHVSLYWYRQALGQGPEFLTYFNYEAQQDKSGLPNDRFSAERPEGSISTLTIQRTEQRDSAMYRCASSVDSSSPQHFGDGTRLSIL.

This clone occurred once. The CDR3 protein is CATRAGVTADTQYF. The CDR3 DNA sequence: TGCGCCACCAGAGCGGGGGTAACCGCAGATACGCAGTATTTT. V gene TRBV5-1 combines with J gene TRBJ2-3; 8 bases map to TRBD2. The trim removed 9 bases at V and 4 bases at J, leaving 10 bases unmatched. CDR1 SGHRS and CDR2 YFSETQ come from the germline V gene. The CDR3 runs to 14 residues.

The chain recombines TRBV24-1 with TRBJ2-1, with D tentatively TRBD2 (6 bases). This CDR3 region has 16 residues. The V gene lost 3 bases and the J gene lost 0 bases, with 11 bases spanning the gap. Germline assignment: CDR1 KGHDR and CDR2 SFDVKD. CDR3 DNA sequence: TGTGCCACCAGTGATACCGCGGGGTCCTCCTACAATGAGCAGTTCTTC. Its translation: CATSDTAGSSYNEQFF.

V gene TRBV7-9 combines with J gene TRBJ2-2; D is unresolved. Trimming cost V 0 bases and J 7 bases, with 12 bases left between them. The CDR3 totals 15 residues. Germline V gene sequence: CDR1 SEHNR, CDR2 FQNEAQ (reference sequence). The DNA of the CDR3 is TGTGCCAGCAGCTTAGCCCCAGCTTCTTTCGGGGAGCTGTTTTTT. Amino acid sequence: CASSLAPASFGELFF.

The chain joins TRBV20-1 to TRBJ1-2; no reliable D call. With 3 bases removed from V and 4 bases from J, the gap between germline ends came to 15 bases. CDR3 size: 14 residues. Germline V lookup: CDR1 DFQATT, CDR2 SNEGSKA (reference sequence). The CDR3 DNA reads as TGCAGTGCTAGTAGTGGTCTTCCCCCCTATGGCTACACCTTC. The encoded protein is CSASSGLPPYGYTF.

The chain links TRBV19 to TRBJ1-5, with 11 bases fitting TRBD1. The junction had 7 bases not matched to a gene; V was cut back by 8 bases and J by 7 bases. The germline CDR1 and CDR2 sequences are LNHDA and SQIVND (reference sequence). This CDR3 region has 14 residues. In DNA form, the CDR3 reads TGTGCCAGTCGGTTAGGGACAGGGGGACAGCCCCAGCATTTT. Translation gives CASRLGTGGQPQHF.

The rearrangement links TRBV7-9 to TRBJ2-7, with 7 bases matching TRBD1. The V gene end was trimmed by 6 bases and the J gene end by 1 base; junction bases not matched to a gene: 3. This CDR3 contains 13 residues. Germline CDR1 reads SEHNR; CDR2 reads FQNEAQ (reference sequence). The CDR3 DNA sequence: TGTGCCAGCAGGGTGACAGGGTCCTACGAGCAGTACTTC. Encoded protein: CASRVTGSYEQYF. Variable domain in full (rest from reference TRBV7-9 and TRBJ2-7): DTGVSQNPRHKITKRGQNVTFRCDPISEHNRLYWYRQTLGQGPEFLTYFQNEAQLEKSRLLSDRFSAERPKGSFSTLEIQRTEQGDSAMYLCASRVTGSYEQYFGPGTRLTVT.

The CDR3 region has the DNA TGTGCCAGCAGCTCGGGACTAGCGGGGGACTCCTACGAGCAGTACTTC. As protein: CASSSGLAGDSYEQYF. The gene calls are TRBV7-9 and TRBJ2-7; 14 bases match TRBD2. From germline, CDR1 is SEHNR and CDR2 FQNEAQ (reference sequence). The CDR3 length is 16 residues. V shed 4 bases, J shed 0 bases, and the junction held 2 bases outside the gene matches.

CDR3 sequence (DNA): TGTGCCAGCAGCTTAGTACTAGCGGTGAAGGGGGAGCTGTTTTTT. Translation: CASSLVLAVKGELFF. This sequence joins TRBV7-9 and TRBJ2-2; 8 bases are a match to TRBD2. The CDR3 spans 15 residues. The V gene's germline CDR1 is SEHNR and CDR2 FQNEAQ (reference sequence). The ends lost 1 base at V and 8 bases at J; junction bases unmatched: 6.

The CDR3, as DNA: TGTGCCAGCAGTTTTACAGGGGCAAGCTCCTATAATTCACCCCTCCACTTT. This encodes CASSFTGASSYNSPLHF. The V call is TRBV2, the J call TRBJ1-6; 7 bases line up with TRBD1. The CDR3 covers 17 residues. Trimming removed 5 bases from V and 0 bases from J; junction bases left unmatched: 7. Germline loops: CDR1 SNHLY, CDR2 FYNNEI.